This T cell receptor beta chain was captured in a study of blood T cell repertoires in COVID-19. Study-level background: T cells, B-cell-depleted T cells, or PBMCs supplied cDNA or gDNA.

Adults between roughly 18 and 89 years of age took part from 24 US areas. Participants were placed into cohorts based on the clinical history they reported. Per the authors' pipeline: Amplification from reference gene primers served as the basis for estimated nucleated cell counts. Repertoires were generated with immunoSEQ multiplex PCR, while TCRdb's copy carries only in-frame clones and drops some. V and J calls plus clone size are reproduced from that table; the DNA served to infer D and trimming. The table shows roughly 200,000 clones, with roughly four fifths occurring only once. V lost 4 bases and J 0 bases, leaving 19 bases between the germline ends. Germline V lookup: CDR1 SGDLS, CDR2 YYNGEE. This CDR3 contains 17 residues.

The TCR was taken from a man aged 40-50 years who had recovered from COVID-19. What was sequenced was PBMCs or T cells enriched from blood (not recorded which). V and J are TRBV9 and TRBJ1-2, with D possibly TRBD1 on 5 matching bases. The CDR3: CASSMHRNVPANYGYTF. For the CDR3, the DNA is TGTGCCAGCAGCATGCACAGGAACGTTCCAGCTAACTATGGCTACACCTTC.